This section outlines one T cell receptor beta chain sequence together with its context. Its antigen remains unidentified. Germline assignment: CDR1 KGHSH and CDR2 LQKENI. This CDR3 is built from 14 residues. The V gene lost 0 bases and the J gene lost 4 bases, with 10 bases spanning the gap. Unique molecular identifiers featured in how the TCRbeta library was prepared. TCRdb re-analysed the PCR reads in MiXCR, keeping a single row per CDR3 protein. The table shows around 490,000 distinct CDR3 sequences, with approximately 10% occurring only once. The sample is drawn from a study of T-cell reconstitution after alpha-beta-depleted transplantation in children. Study-wide points: Alpha-beta T cells about two months after transplant reportedly derived from several hundred expanded graft clones. From newly produced T cells came most of the T-cell counts and diversity one year after transplant. Diversity of TCRbeta at day 60 was high in some patients, arising from surviving recipient T cells and thymic progenitors.

The clonotype was recovered from a female patient between 2 and 15 years old who had a stem cell transplant for aplastic anemia, so the T cells may come from the graft donor. The rearrangement links TRBV18 to TRBJ2-7, with D unresolved. The sequences come from PBMCs, mostly from graft donor cells, collected 180 days after TCRalphabeta/CD19-depleted stem cell transplant. The CDR3 nucleotides read TGTGCCAGCTCACCACCAAACAGACCATACGAGCAGTACTTC. Residues: CASSPPNRPYEQYF.